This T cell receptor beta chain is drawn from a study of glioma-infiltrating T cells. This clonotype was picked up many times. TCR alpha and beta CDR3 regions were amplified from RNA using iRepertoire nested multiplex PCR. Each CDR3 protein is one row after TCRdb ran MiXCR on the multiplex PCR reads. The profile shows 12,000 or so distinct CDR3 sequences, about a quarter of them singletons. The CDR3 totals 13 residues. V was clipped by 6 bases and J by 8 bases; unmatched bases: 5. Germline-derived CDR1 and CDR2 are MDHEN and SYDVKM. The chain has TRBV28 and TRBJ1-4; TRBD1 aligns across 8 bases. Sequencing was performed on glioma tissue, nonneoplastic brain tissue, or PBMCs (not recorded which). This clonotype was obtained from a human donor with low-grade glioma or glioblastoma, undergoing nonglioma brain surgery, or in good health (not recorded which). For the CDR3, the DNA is TGTGCCAGCAGCCGACGGGACAGGGAAAAACTGTTTTTT. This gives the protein CASSRRDREKLFF.